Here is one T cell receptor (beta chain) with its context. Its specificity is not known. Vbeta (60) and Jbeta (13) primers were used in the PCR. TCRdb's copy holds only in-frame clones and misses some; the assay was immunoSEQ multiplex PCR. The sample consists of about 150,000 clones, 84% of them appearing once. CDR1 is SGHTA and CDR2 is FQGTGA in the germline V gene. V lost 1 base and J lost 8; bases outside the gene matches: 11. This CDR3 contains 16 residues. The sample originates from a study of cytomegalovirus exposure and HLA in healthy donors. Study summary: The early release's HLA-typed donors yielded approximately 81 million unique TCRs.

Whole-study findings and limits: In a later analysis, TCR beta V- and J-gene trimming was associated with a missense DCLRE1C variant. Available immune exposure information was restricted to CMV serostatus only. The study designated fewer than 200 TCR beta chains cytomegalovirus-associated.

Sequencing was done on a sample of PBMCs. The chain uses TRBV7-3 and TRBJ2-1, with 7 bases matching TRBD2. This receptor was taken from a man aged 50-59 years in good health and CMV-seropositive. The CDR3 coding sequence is TGTGCCAGCAGCTTAATGGGGCTAGCGGCCGAGCATGAGCAGTTCTTC. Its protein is CASSLMGLAAEHEQFF.